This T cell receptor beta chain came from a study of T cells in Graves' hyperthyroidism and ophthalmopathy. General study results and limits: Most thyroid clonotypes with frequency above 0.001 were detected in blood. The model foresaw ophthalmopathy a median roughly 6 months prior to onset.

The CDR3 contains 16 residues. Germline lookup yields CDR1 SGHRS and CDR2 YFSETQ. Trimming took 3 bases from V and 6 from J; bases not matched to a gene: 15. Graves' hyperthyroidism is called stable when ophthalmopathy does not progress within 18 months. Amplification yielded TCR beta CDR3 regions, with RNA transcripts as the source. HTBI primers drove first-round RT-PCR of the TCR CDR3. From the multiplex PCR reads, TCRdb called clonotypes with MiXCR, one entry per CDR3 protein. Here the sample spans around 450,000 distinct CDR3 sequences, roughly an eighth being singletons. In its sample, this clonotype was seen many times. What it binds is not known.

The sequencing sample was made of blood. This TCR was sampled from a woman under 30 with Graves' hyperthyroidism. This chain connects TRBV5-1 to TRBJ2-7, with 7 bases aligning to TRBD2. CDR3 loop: CASSSNAGVGFAEQYF. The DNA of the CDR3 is TGCGCCAGCAGCTCGAATGCGGGAGTTGGTTTTGCCGAGCAGTACTTC.